This T cell receptor beta chain was obtained from a study of T cell responses to AZD1222 COVID-19 vaccine. Data came from immunoSEQ multiplex PCR; TCRdb stores just in-frame clones and leaves some out. This table holds roughly 150,000 clones, approximately 90% found once. The CDR3 contains 14 residues. Trimming removed 0 bases at V and 5 bases at J, with 11 bases between. Germline lookup yields CDR1 SGDLS and CDR2 YYNGEE. Comments on this clone: Its antigen is unidentified.

Findings and limits, study-wide: Only a handful of people who got AZD1222 tested seropositive at baseline. The study found Spike-specific TCR breadth and depth rose after two AZD1222 doses.

V gene TRBV9 combines with J gene TRBJ2-5; no definite D call. Sequencing was performed on peripheral blood, taken 28 days after the second AZD1222 dose. This clonotype was obtained from an adult who received the AZD1222 COVID-19 vaccine. CDR3 residues: CASSVEIGPETQYF. The CDR3, as DNA: TGTGCCAGCAGCGTAGAAATTGGCCCCGAGACCCAGTACTTC.